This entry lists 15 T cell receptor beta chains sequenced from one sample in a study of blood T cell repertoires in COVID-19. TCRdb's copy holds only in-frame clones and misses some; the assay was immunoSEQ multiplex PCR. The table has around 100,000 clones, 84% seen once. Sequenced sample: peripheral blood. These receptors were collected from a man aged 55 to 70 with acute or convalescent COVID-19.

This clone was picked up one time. CDR3 nucleotides: TGCGCCAGCAGCTTGGTCCCCAGGAGCACAGATACGCAGTATTTT. Translating it yields CASSLVPRSTDTQYF. This rearrangement joins TRBV5-1 to TRBJ2-3; D gene unclear. V lost 0 bases to trimming and J lost 0 bases, with 8 bases between them. CDR1 and CDR2 (germline): SGHRS, YFSETQ. This CDR3 contains 15 residues.

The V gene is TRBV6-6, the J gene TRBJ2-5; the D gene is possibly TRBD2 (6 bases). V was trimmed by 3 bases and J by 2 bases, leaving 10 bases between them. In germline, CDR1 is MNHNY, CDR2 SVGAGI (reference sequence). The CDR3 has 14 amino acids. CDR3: CASSYGGIQETQYF. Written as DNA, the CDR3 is TGTGCCAGCAGTTATGGCGGGATTCAAGAGACCCAGTACTTC.

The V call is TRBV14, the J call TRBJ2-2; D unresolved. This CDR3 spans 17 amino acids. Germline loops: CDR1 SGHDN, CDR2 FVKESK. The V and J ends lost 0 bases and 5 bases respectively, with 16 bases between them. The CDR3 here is CASSQDLLGSPTGELFF. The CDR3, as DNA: TGTGCCAGCAGCCAAGATTTACTGGGCAGTCCTACCGGGGAGCTGTTTTTT.

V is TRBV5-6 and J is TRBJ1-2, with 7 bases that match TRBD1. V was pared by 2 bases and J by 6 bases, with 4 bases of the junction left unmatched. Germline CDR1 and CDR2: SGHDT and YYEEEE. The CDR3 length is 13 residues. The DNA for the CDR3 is TGTGCCAGCAGCTTAGGGACAGTAAATGGCTACACCTTC. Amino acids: CASSLGTVNGYTF. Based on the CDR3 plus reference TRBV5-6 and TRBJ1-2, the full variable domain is DAGVTQSPTHLIKTRGQQVTLRCSPKSGHDTVSWYQQALGQGPQFIFQYYEEEERQRGNFPDRFSGHQFPNYSSELNVNALLLGDSALYLCASSLGTVNGYTFGSGTRLTVV.

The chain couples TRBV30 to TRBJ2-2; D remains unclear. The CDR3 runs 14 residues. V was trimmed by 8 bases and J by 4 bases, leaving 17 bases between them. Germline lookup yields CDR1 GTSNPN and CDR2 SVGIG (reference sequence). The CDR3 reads CAGSSEYGTGELFF. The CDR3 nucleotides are TGTGCCGGATCTAGTGAATATGGCACCGGGGAGCTGTTTTTT.

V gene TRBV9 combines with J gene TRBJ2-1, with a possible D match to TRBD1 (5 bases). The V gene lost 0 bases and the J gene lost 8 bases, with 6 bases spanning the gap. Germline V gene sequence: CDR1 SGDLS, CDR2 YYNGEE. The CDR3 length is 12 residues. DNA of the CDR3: TGTGCCAGCAGCGTAGCAGGGCATGAGCAGTTCTTC. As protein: CASSVAGHEQFF. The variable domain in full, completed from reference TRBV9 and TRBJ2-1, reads DSGVTQTPKHLITATGQRVTLRCSPRSGDLSVYWYQQSLDQGLQFLIQYYNGEERAKGNILERFSAQQFPDLHSELNLSSLELGDSALYFCASSVAGHEQFFGPGTRLTVL.

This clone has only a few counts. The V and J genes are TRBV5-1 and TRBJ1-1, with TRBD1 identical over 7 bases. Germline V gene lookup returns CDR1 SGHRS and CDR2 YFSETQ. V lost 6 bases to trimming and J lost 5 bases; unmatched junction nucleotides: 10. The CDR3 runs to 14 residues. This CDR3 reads CASNTGAGYTEAFF. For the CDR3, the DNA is TGCGCCAGCAATACAGGGGCCGGGTATACTGAAGCTTTCTTT.

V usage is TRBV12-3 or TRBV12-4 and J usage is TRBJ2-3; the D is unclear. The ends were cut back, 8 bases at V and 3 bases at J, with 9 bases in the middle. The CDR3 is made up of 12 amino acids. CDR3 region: CASGPWTDTQYF. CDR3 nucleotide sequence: TGTGCCAGCGGCCCCTGGACAGATACGCAGTATTTT.

The CDR3 nucleotides are TGTGCCAGCAGTTCCCCCGGAGGAGCCAATTCACCCCTCCACTTT. Translation: CASSSPGGANSPLHF. The J gene is TRBJ1-6, the V gene TRBV6-2 or TRBV6-3; D not resolved. Trimming removed 4 bases at V and 7 bases at J, with 14 bases between. Per germline, CDR1 MNHEY and CDR2 SVGEGT. The CDR3 sequence is 15 residues long.

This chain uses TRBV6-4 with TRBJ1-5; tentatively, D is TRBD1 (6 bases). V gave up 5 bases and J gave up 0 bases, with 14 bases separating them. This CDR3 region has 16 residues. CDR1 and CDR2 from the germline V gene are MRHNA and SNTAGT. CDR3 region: CASSQIGQYSNQPQHF. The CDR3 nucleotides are TGTGCCAGCAGTCAAATCGGACAGTATAGCAATCAGCCCCAGCATTTT.

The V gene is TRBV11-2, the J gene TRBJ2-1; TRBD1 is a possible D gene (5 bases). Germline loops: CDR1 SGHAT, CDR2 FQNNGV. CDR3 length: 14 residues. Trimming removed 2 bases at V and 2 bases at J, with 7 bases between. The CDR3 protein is CASSLSRAYNEQFF. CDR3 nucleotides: TGTGCCAGCAGCTTATCCAGGGCCTACAATGAGCAGTTCTTC.

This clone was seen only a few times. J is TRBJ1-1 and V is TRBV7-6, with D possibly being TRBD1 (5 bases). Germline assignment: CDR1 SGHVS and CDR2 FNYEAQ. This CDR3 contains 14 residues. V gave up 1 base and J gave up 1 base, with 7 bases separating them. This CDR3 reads CASSLVRGNTEAFF. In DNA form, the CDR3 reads TGTGCCAGCAGCTTAGTTAGGGGGAACACTGAAGCTTTCTTT.

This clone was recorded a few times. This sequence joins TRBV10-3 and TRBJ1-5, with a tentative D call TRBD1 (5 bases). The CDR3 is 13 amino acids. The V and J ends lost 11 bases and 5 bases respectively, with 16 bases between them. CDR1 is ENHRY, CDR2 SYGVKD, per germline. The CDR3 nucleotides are TGTGCCTCTCGGGGGAAAGGGGATCAGCCCCAGCATTTT. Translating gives CASRGKGDQPQHF.

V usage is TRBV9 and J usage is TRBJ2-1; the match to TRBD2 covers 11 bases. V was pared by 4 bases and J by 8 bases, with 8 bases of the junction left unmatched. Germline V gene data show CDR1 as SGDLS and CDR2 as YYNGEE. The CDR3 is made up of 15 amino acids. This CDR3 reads CASSTVAGGLDEQFF. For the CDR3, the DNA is TGTGCCAGCAGCACTGTAGCGGGAGGGCTCGATGAGCAGTTCTTC.

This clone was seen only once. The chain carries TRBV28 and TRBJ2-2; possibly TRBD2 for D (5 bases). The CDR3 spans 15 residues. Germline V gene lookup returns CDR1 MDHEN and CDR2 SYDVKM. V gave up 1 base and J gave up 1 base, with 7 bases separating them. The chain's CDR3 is CASSLYGGNTGELFF. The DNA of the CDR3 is TGTGCCAGCAGTTTATACGGAGGGAACACCGGGGAGCTGTTTTTT.